The text below deals with one TCR beta chain. Trimming left V 4 bases short and J 6 bases short, with 20 bases between. Germline lookup yields CDR1 SGDLS and CDR2 YYNGEE. This CDR3 is built from 15 residues. This entry comes from a study of CD8 T cells in Susac syndrome. Random hexamers were used to reverse transcribe the RNA input (about 0.45 to 1 ug). TCRdb processed the immunoSEQ multiplex PCR reads anew with MiXCR; each CDR3 protein has one entry. The profile covers approximately 150,000 distinct CDR3 sequences, with nearly 97% appearing a single time and about 0.08% taken by the ten largest. V gene TRBV9 combines with J gene TRBJ2-7, with D maybe TRBD1 (5 bases). Sequencing used CD4+ T cells from PBMCs. This TCR derives from a human donor with Susac syndrome. The CDR3 DNA follows: TGTGCCAGCAGCCGTGGGCATGGGGCTACCAGCGAGCAGTACTTC. Translation: CASSRGHGATSEQYF.